This paragraph covers one T cell receptor (beta chain) sequence. These data belong to a study of blood T cell repertoires in COVID-19. Across the study: Samples came from the United States, Italy and Spain, spanning acute and convalescent COVID-19. T cells, B-cell-depleted T cells, or PBMCs supplied cDNA or gDNA.

Seattle's cohort entered during active infection and was followed longitudinally. The method was immunoSEQ multiplex PCR; TCRdb's version includes in-frame clones alone and lacks a portion of them. The repertoire consists of approximately 300,000 clones, with around 90% occurring once and the leading ten covering 6.3%. CDR3 size: 17 residues. The V and J ends lost 4 bases and 3 bases, in that order; junction bases with no gene match: 11. In germline, CDR1 is SGHNT, CDR2 YYREEE (reference sequence). The gene calls are TRBV5-4 and TRBJ1-1; 11 nucleotides agree with TRBD1. This sequence was found in a woman aged 50 to 60 with COVID-19, enrolled during active disease. The source material was peripheral blood. This CDR3 reads CASSPPGQGALDTEAFF. CDR3 in DNA: TGTGCCAGCAGCCCACCCGGACAGGGGGCGTTGGACACTGAAGCTTTCTTT. The whole variable domain, remainder taken from reference TRBV5-4 and TRBJ1-1, is ETGVTQSPTHLIKTRGQQVTLRCSSQSGHNTVSWYQQALGQGPQFIFQYYREEENGRGNFPPRFSGLQFPNYSSELNVNALELDDSALYLCASSPPGQGALDTEAFFGQGTRLTVV.